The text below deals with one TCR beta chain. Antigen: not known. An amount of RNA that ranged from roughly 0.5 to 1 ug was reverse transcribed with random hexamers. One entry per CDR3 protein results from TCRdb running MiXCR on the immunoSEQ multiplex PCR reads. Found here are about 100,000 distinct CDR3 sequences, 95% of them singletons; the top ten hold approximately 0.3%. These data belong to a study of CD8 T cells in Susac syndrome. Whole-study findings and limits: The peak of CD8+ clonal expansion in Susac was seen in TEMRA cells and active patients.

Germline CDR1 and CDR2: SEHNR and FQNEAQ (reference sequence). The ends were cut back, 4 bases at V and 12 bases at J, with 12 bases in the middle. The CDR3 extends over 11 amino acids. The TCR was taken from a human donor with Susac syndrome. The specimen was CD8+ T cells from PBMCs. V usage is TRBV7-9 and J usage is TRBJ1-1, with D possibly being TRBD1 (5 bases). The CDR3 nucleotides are TGTGCCAGCAGCTCAGACAGTCAGACTTTCTTT. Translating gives CASSSDSQTFF.